Listed below are T cell receptor beta chains from one sample, sequenced in a study of T cells in Graves' hyperthyroidism and ophthalmopathy. TCRdb called the multiplex PCR reads again in MiXCR, with one record for every CDR3 protein. The sample includes roughly 93,000 distinct CDR3 sequences, around 42% of them seen just once. Sequencing was carried out using peripheral blood or thyroid tissue (not recorded which). These receptors originate from a woman aged 25 to 39 with Graves' hyperthyroidism. The CDR3 runs from the conserved cysteine through the conserved F or W. The order of the fields is D gene, clone size, J gene, V gene, CDR3 DNA, CDR3 protein. The D gene is left open where the match is weak. The listing skips clone size in some rows; elsewhere it reads once, few, many or a size class.

>TRBD1|-|TRBJ1-1|TRBV12-3/TRBV12-4
TGTGCCAGCAGGACAGGGCTTCGGTTGAACACTGAAGCTTTCTTT
CASRTGLRLNTEAFF
>-|few|TRBJ2-3|TRBV7-9
TGTGCCAGCAGCTTAATTGACAGCACAGATACGCAGTGTTTT
CASSLIDSTDTQCF
>TRBD1|many|TRBJ2-7|TRBV10-3
TGTGCCATCAGTGGGACAGGCGGCTACGAGCAGTACTTC
CAISGTGGYEQYF
>-|-|TRBJ1-6|TRBV12-3/TRBV12-4
TGTGCCGGCAGTTCCGACATAGGATATTATGATTCACCCCTCCACTTT
CAGSSDIGYYDSPLHF
>-|many|TRBJ1-1|TRBV11-1
TGTGCCAGCAGCTCCAGAAACGACCGGAACACTGAAGCTTTCTTT
CASSSRNDRNTEAFF
>-|many|TRBJ1-1|TRBV6-5
TGTGCCAGCAGTTACTCCCGCCTCGGGAGCACTGAAGCTTTCTTT
CASSYSRLGSTEAFF
>TRBD1|-|TRBJ2-2|TRBV25-1
TGTGCCAGCAGCCCAGAACCGGGACAGACGAACACCGGGGAGCTGTTTTTT
CASSPEPGQTNTGELFF
>TRBD1|few|TRBJ1-5|TRBV18
TGTGCCAGCTCACCTTCGGGACAGCCGAATCAGCCCCAGCATTTT
CASSPSGQPNQPQHF
>-|many|TRBJ1-1|TRBV19
TGTGCCAGTAGCTTCCGGGGGGCCACTGAAGCTTTCTTT
CASSFRGATEAFF
>TRBD1|-|TRBJ1-2|TRBV2
TGTGCCAGCAGTGGGGGACAGGCCTATGGCTACACCTTC
CASSGGQAYGYTF
>TRBD1|-|TRBJ2-7|TRBV15
TGTGCCACCGGGAGGGACAGGGGGAGCTACGAGCAGTACTTC
CATGRDRGSYEQYF
>-|many|TRBJ1-5|TRBV20-1
TGCAGTGCCTCAAGAGGGCAGGGCAATCAGCCCCAGCATTTT
CSASRGQGNQPQHF
>-|many|TRBJ2-6|TRBV30
TGTGCCTGGATCTCTGGGGCCAACGTCCTGACTTTC
CAWISGANVLTF
>TRBD1|many|TRBJ2-7|TRBV12-3/TRBV12-4
TGTGCCAGCAGCCGCTCCGGGACAGGGGGCTACGAGCAGTACTTC
CASSRSGTGGYEQYF
>-|many|TRBJ2-3|TRBV7-2
TGTGCCAGCAGCTTAACAGCTTCCACAGATACGCAGTATTTT
CASSLTASTDTQYF
>TRBD1|-|TRBJ1-4|TRBV10-3
TGTGCCATCAGCCCGGGACAGTCTAATGAAAAACTGTTTTTT
CAISPGQSNEKLFF
>TRBD2|-|TRBJ2-5|TRBV25-1
TGTGCCAGCAGTCCCGGGACTAGCGGCCAAGAGACCCAGTACTTC
CASSPGTSGQETQYF
>-|many|TRBJ1-2|TRBV3-1
TGTGCCAGCAGCCAAGAGGGGAATAACTATGGCTACACCTTC
CASSQEGNNYGYTF
>-|many|TRBJ1-2|TRBV12-3/TRBV12-4
TGTGCCAGCAGTTCCACGACAGCTGACCTCTATGGCTACACCTTC
CASSSTTADLYGYTF
>-|many|TRBJ2-2|TRBV5-1
TGCGCCAGCCTTGGACCGAGCAACACCGGGGAGCTGTTTTTT
CASLGPSNTGELFF
>TRBD1|many|TRBJ1-2|TRBV27
TGTGCCAGCAGTATGACAGGGTTCCCTCAAGCATCCTATGGCTACACCTTC
CASSMTGFPQASYGYTF
>TRBD1|-|TRBJ2-5|TRBV7-9
TGTGCCAGCAGCGGACGGACAGGCCAAGAGACCCAGTACTTC
CASSGRTGQETQYF
>-|-|TRBJ2-7|TRBV7-9
TGTGCCAGCAGCTTAGCGCAGAGCTCCTACGAGCAGTACTTC
CASSLAQSSYEQYF
>-|many|TRBJ2-7|TRBV7-8
TGTGCCAGCAGCTTAGCAATCTCAGGGGCCCCCTACGAGCAGTACTTC
CASSLAISGAPYEQYF
>-|-|TRBJ1-6|TRBV18
TGTGCCAGCTCACCGACTTTTAATTCACCCCTCCACTTT
CASSPTFNSPLHF
>TRBD1|many|TRBJ1-1|TRBV20-1
TGCAGTGCTGGGCGCCCGCCGGGACAGGGCTCGAACACTGAAGCTTTCTTT
CSAGRPPGQGSNTEAFF
>TRBD2|many|TRBJ2-5|TRBV10-3
TGTGCCATCAGTCAGACTAGCGGGTTAAAAGAGACCCAGTACTTC
CAISQTSGLKETQYF
>-|many|TRBJ1-6|TRBV11-2
TGTGCCAGCAGCTTAGCGGTAATGGACGGGGCGATCGAAGCCCTCCACTTT
CASSLAVMDGAIEALHF
>-|many|TRBJ2-7|TRBV28
TGTGCCAGCAGTTTGGCCGGGAGAAGCTACGAGCAGTACTTC
CASSLAGRSYEQYF
>-|many|TRBJ1-6|TRBV5-6
TGTGCCAGCAGCTTGGAGGGCTTCTTTCAGTCTTCACCCCTCCACTTT
CASSLEGFFQSSPLHF
>-|-|TRBJ2-5|TRBV12-3/TRBV12-4
TGTGCCAGCAGTTTGGGGGCAGACCCTCTCTTC
CASSLGADPLF
>-|-|TRBJ2-5|TRBV24-1
TGTGCCACCAGTGACCCGGATAGGGAAGAGACCCAGTGCTTC
CATSDPDREETQCF
>-|many|TRBJ2-2|TRBV12-3/TRBV12-4
TGTGCCAGCAGACCAGCTGCTCGGGGCGGCGGGGAGCTGTTTTTT
CASRPAARGGGELFF
>-|-|TRBJ1-5|TRBV2
TGTGCCAGCAGTCAGATACACCATAGCAATCAGCCCCAGCATTTT
CASSQIHHSNQPQHF
>-|many|TRBJ1-4|TRBV5-6
TGTGCCAGCACCGGAGGACACCCACGACAGGAAAAACTGTTTTTT
CASTGGHPRQEKLFF
>-|many|TRBJ2-3|TRBV6-4
TGTGCCAGCGTTTCCAGGAGCACAGATACGCAGTATTTT
CASVSRSTDTQYF
>-|many|TRBJ1-2|TRBV7-9
TGTGCCAGCAGCTTTAACAGCCGCTATGGCTACACCTTC
CASSFNSRYGYTF
>-|many|TRBJ2-7|TRBV7-8
TGTGCCAGCAGCTTAGCGGGGGCTCCCGAGCAGTACTTC
CASSLAGAPEQYF
>TRBD2|many|TRBJ2-2|TRBV28
TGTGCCACCAGCGGGGGCTCGAACACCGGGGAGCTGTTTTTT
CATSGGSNTGELFF
>TRBD1|many|TRBJ2-7|TRBV20-1
TGCAGTGCTAGAGCTCCCCGATTGGACAGGAGTACCTACGAGCAGTACTTC
CSARAPRLDRSTYEQYF
>-|many|TRBJ2-7|TRBV6-5
TGTGCCAGCAGACCCGGGACATCCTCCTACGAGCAGTACTTC
CASRPGTSSYEQYF
>-|many|TRBJ2-7|TRBV15
TGTGCCACCAGCAGAGATGTATCGGCCAAATACGAGCAGTACTTC
CATSRDVSAKYEQYF
>TRBD1|many|TRBJ1-4|TRBV4-1
TGCGCCAGCAGCCAGGAACCCCGGGACAGAAATGAAAAACTGTTTTTT
CASSQEPRDRNEKLFF
>-|many|TRBJ2-7|TRBV3-1
TGTGCCAGCGGTGGGCGGAAGTCCTACGAGCAGTACTTC
CASGGRKSYEQYF
>TRBD1|-|TRBJ1-2|TRBV7-8
TGCGCCAGCAGCAAGTCCCTCCGGGACAGGGGAAACTATGGCTACACCTTC
CASSKSLRDRGNYGYTF